This entry concerns a single T cell receptor (beta chain). Antigen specificity is unknown. The data derive from a study of cytomegalovirus exposure and HLA in healthy donors. Study details: HLA-typed donors were the source of approximately 80 million unique TCRs held in an early data release. Findings and caveats of the study: Listed as cytomegalovirus-associated were more than 150 TCR beta chains.

This CDR3 is built from 14 residues. Germline V gene sequence: CDR1 LNHNV, CDR2 YYDKDF (reference sequence). With 3 bases removed from V and 7 bases from J, the gap between germline ends came to 15 bases. The PCR had 60 Vbeta and 13 Jbeta primers. Method: immunoSEQ multiplex PCR; TCRdb's copy keeps in-frame clones and lacks some. Among some 150,000 clones, 77% were seen once, and the ten largest hold 3.7%. Sequences were obtained from PBMCs. This sequence was found in a man aged 30-40 years in good health and CMV-seropositive. This chain joins TRBV15 and TRBJ2-5; tentatively, D is TRBD2 (6 bases). Written as DNA, the CDR3 is TGTGCCACCAGCAGTACGGCGGGAACATGGACCCAGTACTTC. This encodes CATSSTAGTWTQYF.